These 7 T cell receptor beta chains were sequenced from one sample in a study of blood T cell repertoires in COVID-19. Profiling relied on immunoSEQ multiplex PCR, and the TCRdb table lists in-frame clones only, not all of them. The data show tens of thousands of clones, approximately 86% seen once. Sequencing input: peripheral blood. The receptor source for this set is a human donor in a cohort sampled during active COVID-19.

Turning to this clone: The same CDR3 is also encoded by other DNA sequences in this sample. The gene calls are TRBV28 and TRBJ1-2, with D tentatively TRBD1 (6 bases). Germline lookup yields CDR1 MDHEN and CDR2 SYDVKM. The CDR3 is made up of 13 amino acids. V was pared by 2 bases and J by 5 bases, with 9 bases between. CDR3 region: CASSLRQGYGYTF. CDR3 sequence (DNA): TGTGCCAGCAGTTTAAGGCAGGGGTATGGCTACACCTTC.

The genes are TRBV5-1 and TRBJ2-7, with a possible D match to TRBD2 (5 bases). The CDR3 is 13 amino acids. CDR1 SGHRS and CDR2 YFSETQ come from the germline V gene. V was cut by 1 base and J by 4 bases, with 9 bases left in between. CDR3 DNA: TGCGCCAGCAGCTTGCGGACTGAATACGAGCAGTACTTC. Encoded protein: CASSLRTEYEQYF.

This clone was seen more than once but under ten times. The genes are TRBV7-3 and TRBJ2-3, with a weak D call TRBD1 (6 bases). Germline V CDR1 and CDR2: SGHTA, FQGTGA. Trimming took 3 bases from V and 3 from J, leaving 10 bases between them. The CDR3 sequence is 14 residues long. CDR3 bases: TGTGCCAGCAGCTTGCAGGGGCGTACAGATACGCAGTATTTT. Protein product: CASSLQGRTDTQYF.

The V gene is TRBV30, the J gene TRBJ2-5, with TRBD2 matching 9 bases. In germline, CDR1 is GTSNPN, CDR2 SVGIG (reference sequence). Trimming at V came to 4 bases and at J to 4 bases, leaving 7 bases not matched to a gene. The CDR3 covers 14 residues. As DNA, the CDR3 is TGTGCCTGGAAGATAGCGGGAGCGGGAGAGACCCAGTACTTC. Amino acid sequence: CAWKIAGAGETQYF.

The DNA of the CDR3 is TGTGCCAGCAGCTCCGTAGGGGTCCCAAGGGAGCAGTACTTC. It is translated as CASSSVGVPREQYF. The V and J genes are TRBV27 and TRBJ2-7, with D maybe TRBD1 (5 bases). Per the germline V gene, CDR1 is MNHEY and CDR2 is SMNVEV (reference sequence). The CDR3 spans 14 residues. V was shortened by 6 bases and J by 7 bases, with 19 bases between the two germline ends.

V gene TRBV27 combines with J gene TRBJ2-7; D is undetermined. This CDR3 spans 13 amino acids. Germline CDR1 and CDR2: MNHEY and SMNVEV (reference sequence). V lost 6 bases and J lost 3, with 12 bases in between. In nucleotides, the CDR3 is TGTGCCAGCAGCAGACGGAACAGCTACGAGCAGTACTTC. Translated: CASSRRNSYEQYF.

The chain couples TRBV27 to TRBJ1-1; 7 positions match TRBD1. The germline gives CDR1 MNHEY, CDR2 SMNVEV (reference sequence). CDR3 length: 14 amino acids. The V gene end was trimmed by 3 bases and the J gene end by 5 bases; junction bases not matched to a gene: 6. This chain's CDR3 is CASSFLQGRTEAFF. CDR3 coding DNA: TGTGCCAGCAGTTTTTTACAGGGGCGGACTGAAGCTTTCTTT.